The next 7 T cell receptor beta chains were all read from a single sample in a study of radiotherapy plus CTLA-4 blockade in lung cancer. Assay used: immunoSEQ multiplex PCR; TCRdb lists only in-frame clones, some missing. The table records approximately 12,000 clones, about 86% of them present only once. The sequencing used peripheral blood, collected from a patient treated with radiotherapy plus ipilimumab. The receptor source for this set is a human donor with non-small cell lung cancer that progressed on radiotherapy plus ipilimumab.

V and J are TRBV6-4 and TRBJ1-2, with 7 positions matching TRBD1. V lost 0 bases and J lost 6; bases outside the gene matches: 4. The CDR3 has 14 amino acids. Germline assignment: CDR1 MRHNA and CDR2 SNTAGT. CDR3 sequence (DNA): TGTGCCAGCAGTGACTCCTACAGGGGTAATGGCTACACCTTC. The encoded protein is CASSDSYRGNGYTF.

This clone was seen more than once but under ten times. CDR3 region: CASSLGQKGRETQYF. The CDR3 DNA sequence: TGCGCCAGCAGCTTGGGCCAAAAGGGTCGAGAGACCCAGTACTTC. The V call is TRBV5-1, the J call TRBJ2-5; no firm D call. V gave up 0 bases and J gave up 4 bases, with 13 bases separating them. The CDR3 sequence is 15 residues long. Germline values: CDR1 SGHRS, CDR2 YFSETQ.

The rearrangement links TRBV7-3 to TRBJ2-6, with D tentatively TRBD1 or TRBD2 (5 bases each). The CDR3 is 16 residues long. In germline, CDR1 is SGHTA, CDR2 FQGTGA. V was clipped by 5 bases and J by 3 bases, with 14 bases between them. The DNA for the CDR3 is TGTGCCAGCAGCCCGAGCGCAGGGAGTGGGGCCAACGTCCTGACTTTC. This sequence encodes CASSPSAGSGANVLTF.

The chain uses TRBV7-9 and TRBJ1-2, with a weak D call TRBD1 (5 bases). V lost 1 base and J lost 2, with 11 bases in between. Per the germline V gene, CDR1 is SEHNR and CDR2 is FQNEAQ (reference sequence). The CDR3 is 15 residues long. The CDR3 is CASSLEIPGNYGYTF. CDR3 nucleotides: TGTGCCAGCAGCTTAGAAATTCCAGGGAACTATGGCTACACCTTC.

This chain connects TRBV6-4 to TRBJ1-5, with D possibly being TRBD1 (6 bases). This CDR3 has 13 residues. The V gene lost 4 bases and the J gene lost 6 bases, with 10 bases spanning the gap. Germline assignment: CDR1 MRHNA and CDR2 SNTAGT. The CDR3: CASSAGAGQPQHF. The CDR3 bases are TGTGCCAGCAGTGCGGGGGCGGGTCAGCCCCAGCATTTT.

CDR3 loop: CASAEDSTDTQYF. CDR3 coding DNA: TGTGCCAGCGCGGAGGATAGCACAGATACGCAGTATTTT. J is TRBJ2-3 and V is TRBV6-4; the D gene is possibly TRBD2 (5 bases). Germline-derived CDR1 and CDR2 are MRHNA and SNTAGT. CDR3 length equals 13 residues. V was shortened by 8 bases and J by 0 bases, with 9 bases between the two germline ends.

Here the CDR3 reads CASRARGQGETQYF. Here the CDR3 DNA reads TGTGCCAGCAGAGCTAGGGGACAGGGGGAGACCCAGTACTTC. The chain is built from TRBV2 and TRBJ2-5; TRBD1 matches 10 bases. Germline CDR1 is SNHLY and CDR2 is FYNNEI. The CDR3 extends over 14 amino acids. The V gene end was trimmed by 6 bases and the J gene end by 5 bases; junction bases not matched to a gene: 6.